The T cell receptor beta chain under discussion was sequenced for a study of beta chain features in type 1 diabetes. At the level of the study: Comparable age, gender and cell yields were observed in patients relative to healthy donors.

Study-level findings and limits: HLA influence on TCRB rearrangement stayed unresolved here. Patients' naive, central memory and regulatory TCRB repertoires appeared more alike than those of healthy donors. All four CD4+ subsets of Type 1 diabetes patients contained TCRB CDR3s that were moderately but significantly shorter. Using cDNA template may skew counts toward highly expressing activated cells.

This clone was seen more than once but under ten times. Its antigen is currently unknown. Expressed TCRB transcripts were sequenced because the isolated RNA had all been reverse transcribed beforehand. The assay was immunoSEQ multiplex PCR, and TCRdb's table has in-frame clones only and misses some. The sample contains around 360,000 clones, over 9.5% of which appear only once. The sample consisted of naive CD4+ T cells from blood. This TCR derives from a woman aged 18-29 years with type 1 diabetes.

The CDR3 loop reads CASSVNSLPNEKLFF. The CDR3 nucleotides are TGTGCCAGCAGTGTTAACAGCTTACCTAATGAAAAACTGTTTTTT. The rearrangement uses TRBV25-1 and TRBJ1-4; D remains unclear. Per germline, CDR1 MGHDK and CDR2 SYGVNS. Trimming took 4 bases from V and 3 from J, leaving 12 bases between them. This CDR3 has 15 amino acids.